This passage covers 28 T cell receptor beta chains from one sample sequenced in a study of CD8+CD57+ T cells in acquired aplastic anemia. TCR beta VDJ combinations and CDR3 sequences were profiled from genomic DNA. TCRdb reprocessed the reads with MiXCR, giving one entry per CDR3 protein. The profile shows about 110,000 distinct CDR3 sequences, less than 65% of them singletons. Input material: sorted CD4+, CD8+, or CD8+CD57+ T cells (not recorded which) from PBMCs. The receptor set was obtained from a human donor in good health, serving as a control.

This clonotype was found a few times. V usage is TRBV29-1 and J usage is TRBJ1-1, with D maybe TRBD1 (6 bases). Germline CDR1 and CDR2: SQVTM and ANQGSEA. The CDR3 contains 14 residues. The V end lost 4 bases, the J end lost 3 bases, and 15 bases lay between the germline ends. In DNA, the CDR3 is TGCAGCGTTGGCGGGGGGCGAGGGGACACTGAAGCTTTCTTT. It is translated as CSVGGGRGDTEAFF.

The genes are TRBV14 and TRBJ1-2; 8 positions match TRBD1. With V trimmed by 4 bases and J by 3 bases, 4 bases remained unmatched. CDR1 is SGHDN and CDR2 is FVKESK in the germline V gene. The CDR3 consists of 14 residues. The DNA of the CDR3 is TGTGCCAGCAGCCCTGGACAGGGCCACTATGGCTACACCTTC. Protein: CASSPGQGHYGYTF.

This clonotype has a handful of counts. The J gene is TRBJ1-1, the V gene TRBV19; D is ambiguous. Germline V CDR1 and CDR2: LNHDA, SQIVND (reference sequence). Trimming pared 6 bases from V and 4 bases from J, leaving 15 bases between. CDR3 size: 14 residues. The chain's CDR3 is CASRPSGFGTEAFF. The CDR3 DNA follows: TGTGCCAGTAGGCCCTCGGGCTTTGGCACTGAAGCTTTCTTT.

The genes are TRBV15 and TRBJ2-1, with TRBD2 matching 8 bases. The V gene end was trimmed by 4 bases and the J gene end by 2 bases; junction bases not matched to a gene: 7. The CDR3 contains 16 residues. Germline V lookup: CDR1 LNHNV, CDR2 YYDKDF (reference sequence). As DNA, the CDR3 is TGTGCCACCAGCACACTACCGGGACTAGCCTACAATGAGCAGTTCTTC. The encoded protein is CATSTLPGLAYNEQFF.

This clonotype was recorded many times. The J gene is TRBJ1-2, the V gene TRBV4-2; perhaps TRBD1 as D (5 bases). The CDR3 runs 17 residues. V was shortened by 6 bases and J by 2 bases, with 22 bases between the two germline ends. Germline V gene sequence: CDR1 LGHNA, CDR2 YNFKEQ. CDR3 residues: CASRTAGTRAPNYGYTF. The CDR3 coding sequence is TGTGCCAGCAGGACAGCGGGGACTCGGGCTCCAAACTATGGCTACACCTTC.

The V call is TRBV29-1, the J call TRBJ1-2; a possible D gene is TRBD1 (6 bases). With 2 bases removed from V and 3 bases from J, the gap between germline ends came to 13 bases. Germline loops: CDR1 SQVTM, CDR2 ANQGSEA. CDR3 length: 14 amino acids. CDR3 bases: TGCAGCGTTGAATTAGCGGGGGCTGACTATGGCTACACCTTC. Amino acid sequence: CSVELAGADYGYTF.

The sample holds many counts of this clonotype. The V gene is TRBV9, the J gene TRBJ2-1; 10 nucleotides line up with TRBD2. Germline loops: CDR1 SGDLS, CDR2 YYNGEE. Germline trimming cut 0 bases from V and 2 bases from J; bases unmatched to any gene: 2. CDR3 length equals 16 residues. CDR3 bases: TGTGCCAGCAGCGTAGACAGCGGGGGGGCCTACAATGAGCAGTTCTTC. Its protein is CASSVDSGGAYNEQFF.

The CDR3 loop is CASSGGGRGIKTGASSYEQYF. The CDR3 nucleotides read TGTGCCAGCAGTGGGGGGGGCAGGGGGATCAAAACCGGGGCGAGCTCCTACGAGCAGTACTTC. The chain combines TRBV25-1 with TRBJ2-7, with D perhaps assigned TRBD1 or TRBD2 (7 bases each). V gave up 4 bases and J gave up 0 bases, with 31 bases separating them. The germline CDR1 and CDR2 sequences are MGHDK and SYGVNS. This CDR3 comprises 21 residues.

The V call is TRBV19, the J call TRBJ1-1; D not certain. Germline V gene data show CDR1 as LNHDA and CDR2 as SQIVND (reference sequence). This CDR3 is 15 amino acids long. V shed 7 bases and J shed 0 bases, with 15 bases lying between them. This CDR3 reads CASTPRKGLNTEAFF. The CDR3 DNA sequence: TGTGCCAGTACCCCCCGAAAGGGTCTGAACACTGAAGCTTTCTTT.

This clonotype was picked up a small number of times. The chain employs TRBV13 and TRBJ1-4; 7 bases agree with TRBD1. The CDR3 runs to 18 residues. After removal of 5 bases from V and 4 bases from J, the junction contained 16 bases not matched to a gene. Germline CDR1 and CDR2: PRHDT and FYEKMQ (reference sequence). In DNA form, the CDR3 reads TGTGCCAGCAGCGACAAGACAGGGATCGGGGCTAATAATGAAAAACTGTTTTTT. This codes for CASSDKTGIGANNEKLFF.

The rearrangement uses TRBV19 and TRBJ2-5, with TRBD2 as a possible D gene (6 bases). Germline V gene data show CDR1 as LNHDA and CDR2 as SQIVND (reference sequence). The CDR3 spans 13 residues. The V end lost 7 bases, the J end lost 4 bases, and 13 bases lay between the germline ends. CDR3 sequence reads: CASMEGNPETQYF. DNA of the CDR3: TGTGCCAGTATGGAGGGCAACCCAGAGACCCAGTACTTC.

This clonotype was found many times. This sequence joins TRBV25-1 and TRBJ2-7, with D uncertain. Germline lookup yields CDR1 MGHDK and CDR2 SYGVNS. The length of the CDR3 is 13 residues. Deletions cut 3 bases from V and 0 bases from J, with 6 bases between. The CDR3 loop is CASSEYSSYEQYF. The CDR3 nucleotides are TGTGCCAGCAGTGAGTACAGCTCCTACGAGCAGTACTTC.

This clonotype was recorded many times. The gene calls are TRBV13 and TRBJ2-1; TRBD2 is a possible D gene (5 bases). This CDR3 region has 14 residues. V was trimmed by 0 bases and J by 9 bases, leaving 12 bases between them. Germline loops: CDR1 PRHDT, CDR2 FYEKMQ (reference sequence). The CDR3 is CASSLGPRGGEQFF. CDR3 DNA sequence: TGTGCCAGCAGCTTAGGGCCTCGGGGTGGTGAGCAGTTCTTC.

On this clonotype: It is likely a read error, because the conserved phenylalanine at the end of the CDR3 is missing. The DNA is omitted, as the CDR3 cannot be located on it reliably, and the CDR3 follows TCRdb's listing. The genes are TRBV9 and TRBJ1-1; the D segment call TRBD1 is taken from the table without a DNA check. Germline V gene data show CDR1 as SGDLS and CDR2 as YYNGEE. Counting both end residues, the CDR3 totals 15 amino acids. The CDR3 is CASSFSDRVDTEASL.

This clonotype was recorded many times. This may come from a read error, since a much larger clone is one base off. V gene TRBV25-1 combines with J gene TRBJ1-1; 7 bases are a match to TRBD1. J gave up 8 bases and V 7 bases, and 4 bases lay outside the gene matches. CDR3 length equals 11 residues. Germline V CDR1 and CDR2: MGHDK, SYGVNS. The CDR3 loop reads CASNMTGEAFF. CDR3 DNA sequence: TGTGCCAGCAATATGACAGGGGAAGCTTTCTTT.

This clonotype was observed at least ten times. The CDR3 sequence is CASSLGQTFEAFF. CDR3 in DNA: TGTGCCAGCAGCTTGGGACAGACCTTCGAAGCTTTCTTT. This chain connects TRBV5-6 to TRBJ1-1; a possible D gene is TRBD1 (5 bases). Germline V gene lookup returns CDR1 SGHDT and CDR2 YYEEEE. This CDR3 is 13 amino acids long. Between the trimmed V and J ends, which lost 0 bases and 8 bases, there was a span of 11 bases.

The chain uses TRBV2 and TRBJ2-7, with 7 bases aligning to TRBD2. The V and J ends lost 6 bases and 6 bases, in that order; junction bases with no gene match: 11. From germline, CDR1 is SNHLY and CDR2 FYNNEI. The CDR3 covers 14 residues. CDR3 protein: CASSSFSTSSEQYF. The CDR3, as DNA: TGTGCCAGCAGCTCCTTCTCGACTAGCTCCGAGCAGTACTTC. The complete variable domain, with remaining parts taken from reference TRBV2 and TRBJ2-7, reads EPEVTQTPSHQVTQMGQEVILRCVPISNHLYFYWYRQILGQKVEFLVSFYNNEISEKSEIFDDQFSVERPDGSNFTLKIRSTKLEDSAMYFCASSSFSTSSEQYFGPGTRLTVT.

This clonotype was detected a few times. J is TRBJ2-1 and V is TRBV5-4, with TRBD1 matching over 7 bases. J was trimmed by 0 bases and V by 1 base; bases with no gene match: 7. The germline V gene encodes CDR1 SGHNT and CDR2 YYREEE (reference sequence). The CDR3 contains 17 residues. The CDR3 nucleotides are TGTGCCAGCAGCTTGAGGGGACAGCTGAGCTCCTACAATGAGCAGTTCTTC. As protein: CASSLRGQLSSYNEQFF.

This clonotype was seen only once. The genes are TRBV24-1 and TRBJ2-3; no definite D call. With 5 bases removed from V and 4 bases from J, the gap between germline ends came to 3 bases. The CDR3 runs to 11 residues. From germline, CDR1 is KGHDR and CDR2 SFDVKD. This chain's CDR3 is CATSAADTQYF. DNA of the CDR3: TGTGCCACCAGTGCCGCAGATACGCAGTATTTT.

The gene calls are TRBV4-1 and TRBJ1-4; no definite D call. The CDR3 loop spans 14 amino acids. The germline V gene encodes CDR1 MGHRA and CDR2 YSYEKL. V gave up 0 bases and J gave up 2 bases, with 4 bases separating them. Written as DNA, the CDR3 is TGCGCCAGCAGCCAAGAGGGTACTAATGAAAAACTGTTTTTT. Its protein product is CASSQEGTNEKLFF.

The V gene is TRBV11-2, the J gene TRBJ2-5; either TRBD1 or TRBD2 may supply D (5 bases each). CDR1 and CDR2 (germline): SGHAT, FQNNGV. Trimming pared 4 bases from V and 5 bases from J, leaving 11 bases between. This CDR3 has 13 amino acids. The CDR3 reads CASSYGGRETQYF. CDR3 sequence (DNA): TGTGCCAGCAGCTATGGGGGAAGGGAGACCCAGTACTTC. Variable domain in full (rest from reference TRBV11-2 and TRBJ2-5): EAGVAQSPRYKIIEKRQSVAFWCNPISGHATLYWYQQILGQGPKLLIQFQNNGVVDDSQLPKDRFSAERLKGVDSTLKIQPAKLEDSAVYLCASSYGGRETQYFGPGTRLLVL.

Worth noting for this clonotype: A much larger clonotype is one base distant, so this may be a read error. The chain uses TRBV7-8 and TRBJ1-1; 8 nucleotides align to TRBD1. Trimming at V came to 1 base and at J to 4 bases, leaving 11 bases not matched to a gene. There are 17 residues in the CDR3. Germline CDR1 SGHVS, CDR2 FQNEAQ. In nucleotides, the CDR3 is TGTGCCAGCAGCTTAGACGGAGGGCAGGGGGCGCGCACTGAAGCTTTCTTT. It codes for CASSLDGGQGARTEAFF.

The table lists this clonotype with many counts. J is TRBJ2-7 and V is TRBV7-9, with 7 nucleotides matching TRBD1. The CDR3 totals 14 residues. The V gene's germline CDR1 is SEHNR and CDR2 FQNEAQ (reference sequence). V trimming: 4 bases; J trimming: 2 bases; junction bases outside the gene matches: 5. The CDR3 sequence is CASSSETGTYEQYF. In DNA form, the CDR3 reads TGTGCCAGCAGCTCGGAGACAGGGACCTACGAGCAGTACTTC. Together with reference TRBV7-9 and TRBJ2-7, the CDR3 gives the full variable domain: DTGVSQNPRHKITKRGQNVTFRCDPISEHNRLYWYRQTLGQGPEFLTYFQNEAQLEKSRLLSDRFSAERPKGSFSTLEIQRTEQGDSAMYLCASSSETGTYEQYFGPGTRLTVT.

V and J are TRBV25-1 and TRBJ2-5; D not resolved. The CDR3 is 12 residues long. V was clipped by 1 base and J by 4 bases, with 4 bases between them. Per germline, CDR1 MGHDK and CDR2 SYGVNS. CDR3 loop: CASSESLETQYF. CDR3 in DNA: TGTGCCAGCAGTGAATCGTTAGAGACCCAGTACTTC.

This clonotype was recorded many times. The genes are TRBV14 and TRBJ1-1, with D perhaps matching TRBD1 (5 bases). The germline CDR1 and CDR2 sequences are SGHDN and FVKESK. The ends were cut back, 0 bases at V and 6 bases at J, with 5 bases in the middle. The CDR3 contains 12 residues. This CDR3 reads CASSQDRAEAFF. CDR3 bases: TGTGCCAGCAGCCAAGACAGGGCTGAAGCTTTCTTT. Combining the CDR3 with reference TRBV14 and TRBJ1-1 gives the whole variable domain EAGVTQFPSHSVIEKGQTVTLRCDPISGHDNLYWYRRVMGKEIKFLLHFVKESKQDESGMPNNRFLAERTGGTYSTLKVQPAELEDSGVYFCASSQDRAEAFFGQGTRLTVV.

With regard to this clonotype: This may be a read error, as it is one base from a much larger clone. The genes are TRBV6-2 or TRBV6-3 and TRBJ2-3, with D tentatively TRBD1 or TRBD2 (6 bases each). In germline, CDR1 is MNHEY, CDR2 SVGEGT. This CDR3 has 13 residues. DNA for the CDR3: TGTGCCACCGGGGGCCAATCCACAGATGCGCAGTATTTT. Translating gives CATGGQSTDAQYF.

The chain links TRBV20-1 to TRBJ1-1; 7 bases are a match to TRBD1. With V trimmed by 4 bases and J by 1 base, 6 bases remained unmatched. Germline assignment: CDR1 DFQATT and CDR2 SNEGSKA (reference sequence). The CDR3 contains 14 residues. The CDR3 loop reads CSATPGTENTEAFF. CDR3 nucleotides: TGCAGTGCTACCCCCGGGACAGAGAACACTGAAGCTTTCTTT.

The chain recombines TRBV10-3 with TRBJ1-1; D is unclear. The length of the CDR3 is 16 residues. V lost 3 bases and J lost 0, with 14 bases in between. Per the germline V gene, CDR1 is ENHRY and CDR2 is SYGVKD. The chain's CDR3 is CAISEESLGMNTEAFF. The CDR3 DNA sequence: TGTGCCATCAGTGAAGAATCCCTGGGCATGAACACTGAAGCTTTCTTT.